This T cell receptor (beta chain) was recovered during a study of T cell repertoires in cytomegalovirus infection. Background on the study: Public TCR beta signature analysis indicated the presence of both CMV infection and matching HLA type. Study-wide findings and caveats: The ex vivo response showed dominance by HLA-C-restricted CMV-specific TCR beta clonotypes.

TCRdb re-called the reads through MiXCR, storing one row per CDR3 protein. The sample records approximately 550,000 distinct CDR3 sequences, 15% to 20% being singletons. Germline CDR1 reads KGHSH; CDR2 reads LQKENI. This CDR3 spans 15 amino acids. V lost 10 bases to trimming and J lost 4 bases; unmatched junction nucleotides: 13. A note on this clonotype: Its target is unknown.

Sequencing input: CD8+ T cells from PBMCs. The V and J genes are TRBV18 and TRBJ2-1; 7 nucleotides match TRBD2. This TCR came from a human donor in good health (CMV status not recorded). Some clones in this sample may be carry-over from other donors' samples. The CDR3 coding sequence is TGTGCCATCCCCGTGGCGGGAGTAAAGTACAATGAGCAGTTCTTC. This sequence encodes CAIPVAGVKYNEQFF.